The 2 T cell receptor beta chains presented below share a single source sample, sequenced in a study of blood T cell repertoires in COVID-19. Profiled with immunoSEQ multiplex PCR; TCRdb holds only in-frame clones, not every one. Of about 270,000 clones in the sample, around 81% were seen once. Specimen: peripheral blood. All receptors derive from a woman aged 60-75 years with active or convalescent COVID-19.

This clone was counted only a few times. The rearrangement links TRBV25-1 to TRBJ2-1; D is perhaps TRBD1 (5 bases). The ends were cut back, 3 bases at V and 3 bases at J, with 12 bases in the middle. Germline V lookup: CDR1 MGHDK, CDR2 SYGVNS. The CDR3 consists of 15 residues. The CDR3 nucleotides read TGTGCCAGCAGTGATTTTAAAGGGGTCTACAATGAGCAGTTCTTC. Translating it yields CASSDFKGVYNEQFF.

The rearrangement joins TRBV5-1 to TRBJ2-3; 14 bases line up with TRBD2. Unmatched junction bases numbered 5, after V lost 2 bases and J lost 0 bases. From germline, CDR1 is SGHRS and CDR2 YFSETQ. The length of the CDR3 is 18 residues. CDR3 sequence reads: CASSFGLAGGVSTDTQYF. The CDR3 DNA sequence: TGCGCCAGCAGCTTCGGACTAGCGGGGGGCGTTAGCACAGATACGCAGTATTTT. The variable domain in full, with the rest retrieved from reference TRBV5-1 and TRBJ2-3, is KAGVTQTPRYLIKTRGQQVTLSCSPISGHRSVSWYQQTPGQGLQFLFEYFSETQRNKGNFPGRFSGRQFSNSRSEMNVSTLELGDSALYLCASSFGLAGGVSTDTQYFGPGTRLTVL.